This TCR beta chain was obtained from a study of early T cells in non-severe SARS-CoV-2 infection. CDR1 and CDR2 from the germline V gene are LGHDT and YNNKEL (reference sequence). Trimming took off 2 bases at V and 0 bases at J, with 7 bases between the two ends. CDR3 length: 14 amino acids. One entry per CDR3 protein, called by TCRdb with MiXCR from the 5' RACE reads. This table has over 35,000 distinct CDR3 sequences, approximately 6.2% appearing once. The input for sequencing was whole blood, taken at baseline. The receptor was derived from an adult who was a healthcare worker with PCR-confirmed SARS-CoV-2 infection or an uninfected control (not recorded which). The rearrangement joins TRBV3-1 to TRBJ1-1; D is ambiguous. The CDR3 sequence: CASSQQSVNTEAFF. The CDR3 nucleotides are TGTGCCAGCAGCCAACAATCTGTGAACACTGAAGCTTTCTTT. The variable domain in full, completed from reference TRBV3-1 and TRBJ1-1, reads DTAVSQTPKYLVTQMGNDKSIKCEQNLGHDTMYWYKQDSKKFLKIMFSYNNKELIINETVPNRFSPKSPDKAHLNLHINSLELGDSAVYFCASSQQSVNTEAFFGQGTRLTVV.